This TCR beta chain was sequenced in a study of cytomegalovirus exposure and HLA in healthy donors. CDR1 and CDR2 from the germline V gene are SGHAT and FQNNGV. Trimming removed 3 bases at V and 2 bases at J, with 16 bases between. The CDR3 spans 16 residues. The PCR employed 60 Vbeta primers together with 13 Jbeta primers. Assay: immunoSEQ multiplex PCR; the TCRdb copy retains only in-frame clones and omits some. The sample includes approximately 160,000 clones, 65% to 85% seen only once; the top ten take approximately 2.9%. This TCR was sampled from a woman in her thirties or forties in good health and CMV-seropositive. Sequencing was carried out using PBMCs. The V and J genes are TRBV11-2 and TRBJ1-2; D is possibly TRBD1 (6 bases). The CDR3: CASSFRLGAGNYGYTF. The DNA of the CDR3 is TGTGCCAGCAGCTTCCGCTTGGGGGCAGGGAACTATGGCTACACCTTC.